Listed below are T cell receptor beta chains from one sample, sequenced in a study of T cells in Graves' hyperthyroidism and ophthalmopathy. A single record per CDR3 protein comes from TCRdb applying MiXCR to the multiplex PCR reads. This table has approximately 370,000 distinct CDR3 sequences, about 15% appearing once. The sequencing input was blood. These receptors all come from a woman younger than 45 with Graves' hyperthyroidism. Each CDR3 is given with its conserved first and last residue. A D gene is named only where the DNA matches it firmly. Expanded clones get a size class; other rows say once, few or many, or leave the size out.

size	V	J	D	CDR3	DNA
many	TRBV2	TRBJ2-1	TRBD2	CASSGLAGVSEQFF	TGTGCCAGCAGTGGACTAGCGGGAGTTTCGGAGCAGTTCTTC
few	TRBV4-1	TRBJ2-1	NA	CASSQDTGTNNEQFF	TGCGCCAGCAGCCAAGACACAGGGACTAACAATGAGCAGTTCTTC
many	TRBV20-1	TRBJ2-7	NA	CSPATAGTYEQYF	TGCAGCCCGGCGACGGCAGGCACCTACGAGCAGTACTTC
many	TRBV27	TRBJ2-1	TRBD2	CASSLSGGLAGERPYNEQFF	TGTGCCAGCAGTTTATCGGGAGGACTAGCGGGGGAGAGGCCCTACAATGAGCAGTTCTTC
NA	TRBV3-1	TRBJ2-1	TRBD2	CASSASGTSVYNEQFF	TGTGCCAGCAGTGCTTCCGGGACTAGCGTCTACAATGAGCAGTTCTTC
NA	TRBV6-1	TRBJ2-1	TRBD2	CASSYAGGFNEQFF	TGTGCCAGCAGTTACGCGGGAGGGTTCAATGAGCAGTTCTTC
many	TRBV4-1	TRBJ2-7	TRBD1	CASSRQGDSYEQYF	TGCGCCAGCAGCCGGCAAGGGGACAGCTACGAGCAGTACTTC
many	TRBV11-2	TRBJ2-2	TRBD1	CASSLDRVAGELFF	TGTGCCAGCAGCTTGGACAGGGTCGCGGGGGAGCTGTTTTTT
many	TRBV28	TRBJ2-7	NA	CASSLDYLAGEQYF	TGTGCCAGCAGTTTAGATTACCTCGCGGGCGAGCAGTACTTC
few	TRBV12-3/TRBV12-4	TRBJ1-5	NA	CATSPIVDRPQHF	TGTGCCACAAGTCCCATAGTCGATCGGCCCCAGCATTTT
NA	TRBV13	TRBJ2-5	NA	CASSPSGWLSEQETQYF	TGTGCCAGCAGCCCCTCCGGTTGGCTATCGGAACAAGAGACCCAGTACTTC
NA	TRBV5-1	TRBJ2-1	TRBD2	CASSLSGSRDNEQFF	TGCGCCAGCAGCTTGAGCGGGAGTAGAGACAATGAGCAGTTCTTC
few	TRBV19	TRBJ2-2	TRBD1	CASSPPGQGAGELFF	TGTGCCAGTAGTCCACCGGGACAGGGTGCCGGGGAGCTGTTTTTT
NA	TRBV9	TRBJ2-7	TRBD1	CASSVGTGVVEQYF	TGTGCCAGCAGCGTAGGGACAGGGGTTGTTGAGCAGTACTTC
few	TRBV2	TRBJ2-3	TRBD2	CASTTSGRRDTQYF	TGTGCCAGCACGACTAGCGGGCGGCGAGATACGCAGTATTTT
many	TRBV11-2	TRBJ1-4	TRBD1	CASSKGQGGEKLFF	TGTGCCAGCAGCAAGGGACAGGGCGGCGAAAAACTGTTTTTT
few	TRBV11-2	TRBJ2-5	TRBD1	CASSSNWRQGQETQYF	TGTGCCAGCAGCTCAAATTGGAGACAGGGCCAAGAGACCCAGTACTTC
NA	TRBV28	TRBJ1-3	NA	CASSLTRMLLSGNTIYF	TGTGCCAGCAGTTTAACCAGGATGCTTCTCTCTGGAAACACCATATATTTT
few	TRBV6-2/TRBV6-3	TRBJ2-6	NA	CASSRGGGTGFLSGANVLTF	TGTGCCAGCAGTAGGGGGGGGGGGACAGGATTCCTCTCCGGGGCCAACGTCCTGACTTTC
many	TRBV7-9	TRBJ2-7	TRBD2	CASTPSTAGGSYEQYF	TGTGCCAGCACGCCATCGACAGCGGGAGGGTCGTACGAGCAGTACTTC
many	TRBV27	TRBJ1-1	NA	CASRTATEAFF	TGTGCCAGCCGGACAGCCACTGAAGCTTTCTTT
NA	TRBV9	TRBJ2-1	TRBD2	CASRDSGSYNEQFF	TGTGCCAGCAGGGACAGCGGGAGCTACAATGAGCAGTTCTTC
many	TRBV6-1	TRBJ2-2	TRBD1	CASNHDRDLTGELFF	TGTGCCAGCAACCACGACAGGGACCTCACCGGGGAGCTGTTTTTT
many	TRBV30	TRBJ1-3	NA	CAWSQRTAQSGNTIYF	TGTGCCTGGAGCCAACGGACAGCGCAGTCTGGAAACACCATATATTTT
many	TRBV10-3	TRBJ2-7	TRBD2	CAISDQREGGEQYF	TGTGCCATCAGTGACCAGCGGGAGGGGGGAGAGCAGTACTTC
many	TRBV6-1	TRBJ2-7	NA	CASTRPGGYEQYF	TGTGCCAGCACCCGCCCCGGTGGCTACGAGCAGTACTTC
NA	TRBV6-1	TRBJ2-1	NA	CAMCGIEQFF	TGTGCCATGTGCGGGATAGAACAGTTCTTC
many	TRBV24-1	TRBJ2-5	NA	CATSEPQGGETQYF	TGTGCCACCAGTGAACCACAGGGGGGGGAGACCCAGTACTTC
NA	TRBV10-3	TRBJ2-7	NA	CAISVGPPQWEQYF	TGTGCCATCAGTGTGGGCCCCCCCCAATGGGAGCAGTACTTC
many	TRBV11-2	TRBJ2-1	TRBD2	CASSYTYSGTTSSEFF	TGTGCCAGCAGCTATACCTACTCCGGGACTACGTCGTCCGAGTTCTTC
few	TRBV10-3	TRBJ2-2	NA	CAISESTGNTGELFF	TGTGCCATCAGTGAGTCGACGGGAAACACCGGGGAGCTGTTTTTT
many	TRBV3-1	TRBJ2-2	NA	CASSQGRTGELFF	TGTGCCAGCAGCCAAGGGAGAACCGGGGAGCTGTTTTTT
few	TRBV12-3/TRBV12-4	TRBJ2-7	NA	CASSSAYGRGAYEQYF	TGTGCCAGCAGTTCAGCATACGGCAGGGGGGCCTACGAGCAGTACTTC
many	TRBV2	TRBJ2-5	NA	CASEVVRQTQYF	TGTGCCAGCGAGGTGGTGCGTCAGACCCAGTACTTC
NA	TRBV30	TRBJ1-5	NA	CAWSGHPDQTQHF	TGTGCCTGGAGCGGGCACCCAGATCAAACCCAGCATTTT
many	TRBV2	TRBJ2-5	NA	CASSPGISSDQYF	TGTGCCAGCAGCCCCGGGATCTCATCGGACCAGTACTTC
many	TRBV24-1	TRBJ2-2	NA	CATSDSGFLGPYTGELFF	TGTGCCACCAGTGATTCCGGCTTTCTGGGACCTTACACCGGGGAGCTGTTTTTT
NA	TRBV12-3/TRBV12-4	TRBJ2-7	NA	CASSGRDSGAYEQYF	TGTGCCAGCAGTGGGCGGGACAGCGGGGCCTACGAGCAGTACTTC
many	TRBV7-3	TRBJ2-3	TRBD2	CASSPGLRTDTQYF	TGTGCCAGCAGCCCGGGACTACGCACAGATACGCAGTATTTT
few	TRBV9	TRBJ2-7	NA	CASSVGDEPYEQYF	TGTGCCAGCAGCGTAGGTGACGAGCCCTACGAGCAGTACTTC
many	TRBV3-1	TRBJ1-1	NA	CASSQVLRRGEGQQNTEAFF	TGTGCCAGCAGCCAAGTTCTGCGGCGAGGGGAGGGCCAGCAGAACACTGAAGCTTTCTTT
NA	TRBV10-3	TRBJ2-5	TRBD2	CAIGREGGQETQYF	TGTGCCATCGGGCGGGAGGGGGGCCAAGAGACCCAGTACTTC
NA	TRBV28	TRBJ1-3	NA	CASKDGGSSGNTIYF	TGTGCCAGCAAGGATGGGGGGAGCTCTGGAAACACCATATATTTT
NA	TRBV5-1	TRBJ1-1	NA	CASSFGAGNTEAFF	TGCGCCAGCAGCTTTGGGGCCGGGAACACTGAAGCTTTCTTT
many	TRBV30	TRBJ2-2	TRBD2	CAWEAGVRVATGELFF	TGTGCCTGGGAAGCGGGAGTACGGGTAGCTACCGGGGAGCTGTTTTTT